What follows are 30 T cell receptor beta chains derived from one specimen sequenced in a study of metastatic and nonmetastatic thyroid tumors. Every patient underwent thyroid surgery untreated. TCRdb re-called clones from the PCR reads using MiXCR. The table lists thousands of clones, 14% to 15% of them singletons. Specimen: blood. These receptors were taken from a female donor with papillary thyroid cancer or a benign thyroid nodule (not recorded which). Some clones in this sample may be carry-over from other donors' samples.

The sample holds many counts of this clone. This may come from a read error, since a much larger clone is one base off. Additional DNA sequences in this sample encode the identical CDR3. The chain is built from TRBV28 and TRBJ1-5; D may be TRBD1 (5 bases). Trimming left V 6 bases short and J 7 bases short, with 19 bases between. CDR3 length equals 15 residues. Germline CDR1 and CDR2: MDHEN and SYDVKM. This CDR3 reads CASSPGGGITQPQHF. The CDR3 bases are TGTGCCAGCAGCCCCGGGGGAGGGATTACACAGCCCCAGCATTTT.

For this clone: The CDR3 ends on some other residue instead of the conserved phenylalanine or tryptophan, so this is likely a read error. The V call is TRBV29-1, the J call TRBJ2-2; unclear D gene. V was clipped by 5 bases and J by 7 bases, with 8 bases between them. The CDR3 is made up of 11 amino acids. The germline gives CDR1 SQVTM, CDR2 ANQGSEA. The CDR3 is CSVSVVGELFV. The CDR3 DNA reads as TGCAGCGTTTCCGTGGTCGGGGAGCTGTTTGTT.

This clone was counted many times. The chain employs TRBV6-1 and TRBJ2-1; 10 nucleotides line up with TRBD2. Germline CDR1 reads MNHNS; CDR2 reads SASEGT. CDR3 length equals 13 residues. Unmatched junction bases numbered 10, after V lost 11 bases and J lost 9 bases. The DNA for the CDR3 is TGTGCCCCCAAGGGACTAGCGTGCGGTGAGCAGTTCTTC. It encodes CAPKGLACGEQFF.

Relative to its sample, this clone is medium-sized (0.01 to 0.1%). The chain uses TRBV12-3 or TRBV12-4 and TRBJ1-2, with D possibly matching TRBD1 (5 bases). With 2 bases removed from V and 5 bases from J, the gap between germline ends came to 9 bases. The length of the CDR3 is 13 residues. CDR3 nucleotide sequence: TGTGCCAGCAGTTTACAGGGAAAGTATGGCTACACCTTC. This codes for CASSLQGKYGYTF.

CDR3 loop: CSARLGYEQYF. In DNA, the CDR3 is TGCAGTGCTAGACTCGGCTACGAGCAGTACTTC. This chain uses TRBV20-1 with TRBJ2-7; unclear D gene. V lost 2 bases and J lost 3, with 5 bases in between. The CDR3 runs 11 residues. Per germline, CDR1 DFQATT and CDR2 SNEGSKA (reference sequence).

In this sample, this clone turned up many times. The chain employs TRBV9 and TRBJ2-5, with D possibly TRBD2 on 7 matching bases. The length of the CDR3 is 15 residues. CDR1 is SGDLS and CDR2 is YYNGEE in the germline V gene. The V end was cut by 4 bases, the J end by 2 bases, with 15 bases between. CDR3 region: CASSSRGGGQETQYF. In nucleotides, the CDR3 is TGTGCCAGCAGCTCCCGGGGAGGGGGTCAAGAGACCCAGTACTTC.

This clone was seen many times. This chain connects TRBV11-1 to TRBJ2-5; D is unclear. Germline CDR1 is SGHAT and CDR2 is FQDESV (reference sequence). The V gene lost 1 base and the J gene lost 6 bases, with 6 bases spanning the gap. The CDR3 consists of 12 residues. The DNA of the CDR3 is TGTGCCAGCAGCTTAGTTGAAAAGACCCAGTACTTC. It codes for CASSLVEKTQYF. The complete variable domain, with remaining parts taken from reference TRBV11-1 and TRBJ2-5, reads EAEVAQSPRYKITEKSQAVAFWCDPISGHATLYWYRQILGQGPELLVQFQDESVVDDSQLPKDRFSAERLKGVDSTLKIQPAELGDSAMYLCASSLVEKTQYFGPGTRLLVL.

This clone came up many times. This may be a read error, as it is one base from a much larger clone. The gene calls are TRBV28 and TRBJ1-5; D unresolved. V was shortened by 11 bases and J by 3 bases, with 20 bases between the two germline ends. The CDR3 contains 15 residues. The germline V gene encodes CDR1 MDHEN and CDR2 SYDVKM. As DNA, the CDR3 is TGTGCCGGCATCCCCTCGAGGCAGGTCAATCAGCCCCAGCATTTT. Protein: CAGIPSRQVNQPQHF.

This rearrangement joins TRBV6-2 or TRBV6-3 to TRBJ2-2; 7 positions agree with TRBD2. This CDR3 is 16 amino acids long. Germline V gene sequence: CDR1 MNHEY, CDR2 SVGEGT. J gave up 2 bases and V 2 bases, and 5 bases lay outside the gene matches. The CDR3 coding sequence is TGTGCCAGCAGTTACGCATTGGGACTAAACACCGGGGAGCTGTTTTTT. Protein sequence: CASSYALGLNTGELFF.

Of note for this clone: The junction departs from the called germline gene at one end, perhaps through a read error. The chain joins TRBV6-1 to TRBJ1-5, with D possibly TRBD1 on 5 matching bases. The CDR3 has 14 residues. Germline V gives CDR1 MNHNS, CDR2 SASEGT. The CDR3 region is CASVRPGPNQPHHF. CDR3 DNA sequence: TGTGCCAGCGTGAGGCCGGGGCCGAATCAGCCCCATCATTTT.

This clone is medium-sized (0.01 to 0.1%) by share. V gene TRBV4-3 combines with J gene TRBJ2-3; D is perhaps TRBD2 (6 bases). The ends were cut back, 0 bases at V and 2 bases at J, with 21 bases in the middle. The CDR3 consists of 19 residues. Looked up from germline, CDR1 is LGHNA and CDR2 is YSLEER. The CDR3, as DNA: TGCGCCAGCAGCCAAGAAAGGCGGACCTCCGTAGCGGTCACAGATACGCAGTATTTT. Its protein is CASSQERRTSVAVTDTQYF.

V and J are TRBV11-2 and TRBJ1-2; D is unclear. Looked up from germline, CDR1 is SGHAT and CDR2 is FQNNGV. Deletions cut 5 bases from V and 8 bases from J, with 21 bases between. CDR3 size: 15 residues. CDR3 amino acids: CASSPARYSSYGYTF. The CDR3 DNA follows: TGTGCCAGCAGCCCAGCCCGGTACAGCAGCTACGGCTACACCTTC. Filled out from reference TRBV11-2 and TRBJ1-2, the complete variable domain reads EAGVAQSPRYKIIEKRQSVAFWCNPISGHATLYWYQQILGQGPKLLIQFQNNGVVDDSQLPKDRFSAERLKGVDSTLKIQPAKLEDSAVYLCASSPARYSSYGYTFGSGTRLTVV.

The chain's CDR3 is CASSFPLGTGISPLHF. CDR3 DNA: TGTGCCAGCAGCTTCCCCCTGGGGACGGGTATTTCACCCCTCCACTTT. The chain carries TRBV11-3 and TRBJ1-6, with D possibly being TRBD1 (5 bases). CDR1 and CDR2 from the germline V gene are SGHNT and YENEEA. V was trimmed by 3 bases and J by 9 bases, leaving 18 bases between them. The CDR3 is made up of 16 amino acids. The variable domain in full, completed from reference TRBV11-3 and TRBJ1-6, reads EAGVVQSPRYKIIEKKQPVAFWCNPISGHNTLYWYLQNLGQGPELLIRYENEEAVDDSQLPKDRFSAERLKGVDSTLKIQPAELGDSAVYLCASSFPLGTGISPLHFGNGTRLTVT.

Worth noting for this clone: At one end the junction does not follow the germline gene, possibly because of a read error. The rearrangement links TRBV15 to TRBJ2-1, with TRBD2 matching over 11 bases. There are 21 residues in the CDR3. Germline V gene data show CDR1 as LNHNV and CDR2 as YYDKDF (reference sequence). CDR3 region: CDTSRKLGETPGLAVIGEQFF. DNA for the CDR3: TGTGACACCAGCAGAAAGCTGGGGGAGACACCGGGACTAGCGGTAATCGGTGAGCAGTTCTTC.

This clone was seen a few times. The rearrangement uses TRBV19 and TRBJ1-1; a possible D gene is TRBD1 (5 bases). This CDR3 comprises 13 residues. The germline V and J ends were trimmed by 6 bases and 3 bases, with 11 bases remaining between them. CDR1 is LNHDA, CDR2 SQIVND, per germline (reference sequence). Here the CDR3 reads CASRPGLHTEAFF. Written as DNA, the CDR3 is TGTGCCAGTAGACCGGGACTTCACACTGAAGCTTTCTTT.

This clone has at least ten counts. The chain joins TRBV5-5 to TRBJ1-2, with D possibly being TRBD1 (6 bases). The length of the CDR3 is 15 residues. With 4 bases removed from V and 2 bases from J, the gap between germline ends came to 15 bases. CDR1 and CDR2 (germline): SGHKS, YYEKEE (reference sequence). The CDR3 region has the DNA TGTGCCAGCAGCCCGGGGGGGGCCACCAACTATGGCTACACCTTC. Encoded protein: CASSPGGATNYGYTF.

This clone is labeled as medium-sized. V and J are TRBV15 and TRBJ2-7; D unclear. Trimming took 4 bases from V and 6 from J, leaving 10 bases between them. The CDR3 totals 12 residues. Germline assignment: CDR1 LNHNV and CDR2 YYDKDF (reference sequence). The CDR3 spells CATSNQGFEQYF. The CDR3 DNA reads TGTGCCACCAGCAACCAAGGGTTCGAGCAGTACTTC.

The chain recombines TRBV6-1 with TRBJ2-7; the match to TRBD1 covers 7 bases. The V gene end was trimmed by 6 bases and the J gene end by 3 bases; junction bases not matched to a gene: 11. The CDR3 has 15 amino acids. Looked up from germline, CDR1 is MNHNS and CDR2 is SASEGT. The CDR3 here is CASRSGQPWDYEQYF. In nucleotides, the CDR3 is TGTGCCAGCAGGTCGGGACAGCCCTGGGACTACGAGCAGTACTTC.

This clone is classed as medium-sized. The chain has TRBV19 and TRBJ2-3, with 7 positions matching TRBD1. V lost 5 bases and J lost 5; bases outside the gene matches: 4. The germline V gene has CDR1 LNHDA and CDR2 SQIVND (reference sequence). The CDR3 length is 13 residues. CDR3 region: CASSADRLDTQYF. CDR3 sequence (DNA): TGTGCCAGTAGTGCGGACAGGCTAGATACGCAGTATTTT.

The rearrangement uses TRBV4-3 and TRBJ2-6, with D perhaps being TRBD1 or TRBD2 (5 bases each). The germline V gene encodes CDR1 LGHNA and CDR2 YSLEER. The CDR3 length is 18 residues. Trimming left V 0 bases short and J 2 bases short, with 14 bases between. Written as DNA, the CDR3 is TGCGCCAGCAGCCAAGATCTGGGGGTAATGGCTGGGGCCAACGTCCTGACTTTC. Translation: CASSQDLGVMAGANVLTF.

This clone ranks as medium-sized. The chain links TRBV27 to TRBJ1-2; D may be TRBD1 (5 bases). The V end was cut by 0 bases, the J end by 7 bases, with 9 bases between. The CDR3 totals 13 residues. CDR1 MNHEY and CDR2 SMNVEV come from the germline V gene (reference sequence). The DNA of the CDR3 is TGTGCCAGCAGTTTATCTGGGACCGGTGGCTACACCTTC. The encoded protein is CASSLSGTGGYTF.

This clone was observed many times. The chain carries TRBV2 and TRBJ1-2, with 9 bases lining up with TRBD1. This CDR3 is built from 14 residues. Germline V gene sequence: CDR1 SNHLY, CDR2 FYNNEI. V gave up 5 bases and J gave up 5 bases; unmatched junction bases: 6. CDR3 sequence: CASSTLGQGYGYTF. The CDR3 DNA sequence: TGTGCCAGCAGTACCCTGGGACAGGGTTATGGCTACACCTTC.

This clone is medium-sized by share. The chain recombines TRBV7-8 with TRBJ2-3; TRBD2 matches 10 bases. Germline loops: CDR1 SGHVS, CDR2 FQNEAQ. The CDR3 is made up of 17 amino acids. J was trimmed by 0 bases and V by 2 bases; bases with no gene match: 5. For the CDR3, the DNA is TGTGCCAGCAGCTTAAGGTCTAGCGGGGGCAGCACAGATACGCAGTATTTT. Protein product: CASSLRSSGGSTDTQYF.

There are many counts of this clone. The chain is built from TRBV2 and TRBJ2-7; 10 bases fit TRBD2. From germline, CDR1 is SNHLY and CDR2 FYNNEI. V was pared by 5 bases and J by 4 bases, with 5 bases of the junction left unmatched. The length of the CDR3 is 14 residues. CDR3 amino acids: CASSLAGATYEQYF. CDR3 coding DNA: TGTGCCAGCAGTCTAGCGGGGGCTACGTACGAGCAGTACTTC.

This clone was seen many times. The chain links TRBV11-2 to TRBJ2-3, with D uncertain. The V gene's germline CDR1 is SGHAT and CDR2 FQNNGV. Trimming removed 3 bases at V and 3 bases at J, with 13 bases between. There are 15 residues in the CDR3. In nucleotides, the CDR3 is TGTGCCAGCAGCTTTGAGGAGACTCGTACAGATACGCAGTATTTT. Protein sequence: CASSFEETRTDTQYF.

This clone was detected many times. The rearrangement uses TRBV7-2 and TRBJ2-7; no definite D call. Per germline, CDR1 SGHTA and CDR2 FQGNSA. V lost 4 bases, J lost 0 bases, and 10 bases lay in between. The CDR3 is made up of 14 amino acids. CDR3 sequence: CASSYDPSSYEQYF. The CDR3 DNA is TGTGCCAGCAGCTATGATCCCTCCTCCTACGAGCAGTACTTC.

The rearrangement uses TRBV6-5 and TRBJ1-6; 7 bases agree with TRBD1. The CDR3 contains 15 residues. From germline, CDR1 is MNHEY and CDR2 SVGAGI. V gave up 0 bases and J gave up 7 bases; unmatched junction bases: 3. In DNA, the CDR3 is TGTGCCAGCAGTTACTCGATACAGGGGAATTCACCCCTCCACTTT. Its translation is CASSYSIQGNSPLHF.

This clone was seen ten or more times. V is TRBV3-1 and J is TRBJ2-3; the match to TRBD2 covers 8 bases. V lost 3 bases and J lost 1; bases outside the gene matches: 6. Germline V gene sequence: CDR1 LGHDT, CDR2 YNNKEL (reference sequence). The CDR3 extends over 16 amino acids. CDR3 amino acids: CASSHIGGGRTDTQYF. CDR3 coding DNA: TGTGCCAGCAGCCATATCGGGGGGGGACGCACAGATACGCAGTATTTT.

This clone was recorded at least ten times. V and J are TRBV5-4 and TRBJ1-2; D is uncertain. The CDR3 runs to 13 residues. V gave up 5 bases and J gave up 2 bases, with 10 bases separating them. Germline V CDR1 and CDR2: SGHNT, YYREEE (reference sequence). The CDR3 here is CASSYDGNYGYTF. DNA of the CDR3: TGTGCCAGCAGTTATGACGGGAACTATGGCTACACCTTC.

This clone was counted between two and nine times. The junction departs from germline at one end; a sequencing error may be responsible. The rearrangement links TRBV6-2 or TRBV6-3 to TRBJ2-7; D unresolved. The CDR3 sequence is 11 residues long. Germline V lookup: CDR1 MNHEY, CDR2 SVGEGT. CDR3 nucleotide sequence: TGTGCCAGCAGTTACGCCTACGAGCATTACTTC. It encodes CASSYAYEHYF.